Listed below are T cell receptor beta chains from one sample, sequenced in a study of blood T cell repertoires in COVID-19. TCRdb keeps only in-frame clones here, not all; method: immunoSEQ multiplex PCR. In the table there are about 320,000 clones, around nine tenths of which are singletons. Input material: PBMCs or T cells enriched from blood (not recorded which). The receptors shown here come from a man aged 60 to 69 who had recovered from COVID-19. The CDR3 runs from the conserved cysteine through the conserved F or W. Each record gives: clone size, D gene, V gene, J gene, CDR3 DNA, CDR3 protein. A D gene is named only where the DNA matches it firmly. Clone size, where shown, is once, few, many, or a class for clones that have expanded.

size: NA
D: NA
V: TRBV6-5
J: TRBJ1-2
DNA: TGTGCCAGCAGATTGGCTCTTCTTGGCTACACCTTC
CDR3: CASRLALLGYTF

size: NA
D: TRBD1
V: TRBV5-1
J: TRBJ1-2
DNA: TGCGCCAGCAGCTTAGACAGGGGATCGACCTATGGCTACACCTTC
CDR3: CASSLDRGSTYGYTF

size: NA
D: TRBD2
V: TRBV24-1
J: TRBJ2-7
DNA: TGTGCCACCAGTGATCCCACTAGCGGATCCTACGAGCAGTACTTC
CDR3: CATSDPTSGSYEQYF

size: once
D: NA
V: TRBV19
J: TRBJ1-4
DNA: TGTGCCATCGAGGGAGGGGGACCTAATGAAAAACTGTTTTTT
CDR3: CAIEGGGPNEKLFF

size: NA
D: NA
V: TRBV9
J: TRBJ1-5
DNA: TGTGCCAGCAGCGTACGCAGGGGAGGCAATCAGCCCCAGCATTTT
CDR3: CASSVRRGGNQPQHF

size: NA
D: NA
V: TRBV7-3
J: TRBJ2-7
DNA: TGTGCCAGCAGCTTAATACCGTCCGTGGGGCAGCAGTACTTC
CDR3: CASSLIPSVGQQYF

size: NA
D: NA
V: TRBV5-4
J: TRBJ2-1
DNA: TGTGCCGCCCAGGGAACCTACTACAATGAGCAGTTCTTC
CDR3: CAAQGTYYNEQFF

size: NA
D: NA
V: TRBV11-2
J: TRBJ1-5
DNA: TGTGCCAGCAGCTTTGACAGGACGGATCAGCCCCAGCATTTT
CDR3: CASSFDRTDQPQHF

size: NA
D: NA
V: TRBV18
J: TRBJ2-1
DNA: TGTGCCAGCTCACCAATCGAGTCCCGCTACAATGAGCAGTTCTTC
CDR3: CASSPIESRYNEQFF

size: NA
D: TRBD2
V: TRBV5-1
J: TRBJ2-1
DNA: TGCGCCAGCAGCTTGGGGGGACTAGCGGGGTACAATGAGCAGTTCTTC
CDR3: CASSLGGLAGYNEQFF

size: NA
D: TRBD1
V: TRBV5-1
J: TRBJ1-4
DNA: TGCGCCAGCAGATCAGACAGGGGTGATGAAAAACTGTTTTTT
CDR3: CASRSDRGDEKLFF

size: NA
D: TRBD1
V: TRBV28
J: TRBJ1-3
DNA: TGTGCCACCTCAATGGCAGGGGGCTCCGGAAACACCATATATTTT
CDR3: CATSMAGGSGNTIYF

size: NA
D: TRBD2
V: TRBV6-2/TRBV6-3
J: TRBJ2-1
DNA: TGTGCCAGCAGTAAGCTGGTCCCAGCGGGATACTACAATGAGCAGTTCTTC
CDR3: CASSKLVPAGYYNEQFF

size: NA
D: NA
V: TRBV6-5
J: TRBJ2-5
DNA: TGTGCCAGCATGCCTAGCGCTAGTCAAGAGACCCAGTACTTC
CDR3: CASMPSASQETQYF

size: few
D: NA
V: TRBV6-5
J: TRBJ1-2
DNA: TGTGCCAGCACCTCACAGGGTAAGGATGGCTACACCTTC
CDR3: CASTSQGKDGYTF

size: NA
D: TRBD1
V: TRBV7-9
J: TRBJ1-2
DNA: TGTGCCAGCAGCGGCACCAGGGGGGAGAACTATGGCTACACCTTC
CDR3: CASSGTRGENYGYTF

size: NA
D: NA
V: TRBV19
J: TRBJ2-1
DNA: TGTGCCAGTAGTATGAGTAGCAATGAGCAGTTCTTC
CDR3: CASSMSSNEQFF

size: NA
D: TRBD2
V: TRBV2
J: TRBJ2-5
DNA: TGTGCCAGCAGCGTCGGAGGACTAGCGGGAGGGCCGGAGACCCAGTACTTC
CDR3: CASSVGGLAGGPETQYF

size: few
D: TRBD2
V: TRBV9
J: TRBJ2-7
DNA: TGTGCCAGCAGTATAGCTAGCGGGGACTACGAGCAGTACTTC
CDR3: CASSIASGDYEQYF

size: once
D: TRBD1
V: TRBV9
J: TRBJ2-3
DNA: TGTGCCAGCAGCATCGACAGGGGGGGAGATACGCAGTATTTT
CDR3: CASSIDRGGDTQYF

size: NA
D: NA
V: TRBV6-6
J: TRBJ1-5
DNA: TGTGCCAGCAGCCAAGCATACAATCAGCCCCAGCATTTT
CDR3: CASSQAYNQPQHF

size: NA
D: TRBD1
V: TRBV27
J: TRBJ1-6
DNA: TGTGCCAGCAGCGCCCCCGACAGGGCTTCTTCACCCCTCCACTTT
CDR3: CASSAPDRASSPLHF